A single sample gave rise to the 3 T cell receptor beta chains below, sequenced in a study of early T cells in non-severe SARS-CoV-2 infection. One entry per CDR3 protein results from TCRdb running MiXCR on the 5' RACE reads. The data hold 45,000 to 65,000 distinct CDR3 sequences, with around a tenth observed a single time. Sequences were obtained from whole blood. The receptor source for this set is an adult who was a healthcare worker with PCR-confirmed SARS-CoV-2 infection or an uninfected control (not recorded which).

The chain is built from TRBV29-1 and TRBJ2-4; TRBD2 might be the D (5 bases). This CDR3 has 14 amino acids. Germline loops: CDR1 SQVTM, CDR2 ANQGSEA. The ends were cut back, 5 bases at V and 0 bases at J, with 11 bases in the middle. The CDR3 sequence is CSVRHSEAKNIQYF. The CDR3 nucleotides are TGCAGCGTTCGGCATAGCGAAGCCAAAAACATTCAGTACTTC.

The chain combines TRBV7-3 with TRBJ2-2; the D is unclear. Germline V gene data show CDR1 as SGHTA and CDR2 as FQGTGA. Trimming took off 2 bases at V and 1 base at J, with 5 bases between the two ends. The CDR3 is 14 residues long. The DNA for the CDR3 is TGTGCCAGCAGCTTACGACGGAACACCGGGGAGCTGTTTTTT. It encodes CASSLRRNTGELFF.

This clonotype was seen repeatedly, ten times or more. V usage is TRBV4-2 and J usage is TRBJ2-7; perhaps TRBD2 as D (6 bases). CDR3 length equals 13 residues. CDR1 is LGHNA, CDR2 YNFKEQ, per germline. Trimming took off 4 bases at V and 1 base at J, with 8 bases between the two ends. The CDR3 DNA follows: TGTGCCAGCAGCCCGCTAGCGTCCTACGAGCAGTACTTC. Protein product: CASSPLASYEQYF.